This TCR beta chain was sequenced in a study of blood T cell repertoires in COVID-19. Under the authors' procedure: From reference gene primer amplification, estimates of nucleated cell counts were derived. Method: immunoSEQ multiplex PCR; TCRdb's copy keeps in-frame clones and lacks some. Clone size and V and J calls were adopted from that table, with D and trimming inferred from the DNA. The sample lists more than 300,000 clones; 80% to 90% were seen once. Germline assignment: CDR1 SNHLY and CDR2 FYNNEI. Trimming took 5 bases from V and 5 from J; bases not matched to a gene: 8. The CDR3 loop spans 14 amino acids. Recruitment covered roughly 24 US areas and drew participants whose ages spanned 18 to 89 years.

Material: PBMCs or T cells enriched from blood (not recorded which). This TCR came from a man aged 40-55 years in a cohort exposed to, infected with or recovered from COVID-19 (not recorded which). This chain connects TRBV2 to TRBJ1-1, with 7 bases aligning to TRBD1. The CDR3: CASSSRTGQTEAFF. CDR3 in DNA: TGTGCCAGCAGTTCGAGGACAGGTCAAACTGAAGCTTTCTTT.